These 29 T cell receptor beta chains were sequenced from one sample in a study of patients and donors after allogeneic stem cell transplantation (dated by TCRdb to between 2020 and 2021). Library method: RT-PCR. TCRdb names NextSeq 550 as the instrument used. TCRdb ran its own pipeline on the public reads, namely fastp trimming at Q25 and MiXCR clone calling, and kept in-frame beta chains. Rows with a matching CDR3 protein are joined into one entry that keeps the most common DNA and genes. The sample table shows fewer than 500,000 distinct CDR3 sequences, and 16% are seen once. The ten top clones hold less than 9.5% of the sample. The sample was blood, either unsorted or a sorted T cell fraction (not recorded which). Receptor source: a human donor who was either an allogeneic HSCT recipient or a stem cell or donor lymphocyte infusion donor (not recorded which). It is not recorded whose cells these are; they may come from a transplant donor.

J is TRBJ1-4 and V is TRBV15, with D perhaps matching TRBD1 (5 bases). V shed 0 bases and J shed 8 bases, with 19 bases lying between them. This CDR3 has 17 residues. Germline V gene sequence: CDR1 LNHNV, CDR2 YYDKDF (reference sequence). CDR3 amino acids: CATSRDKAPGPGEKLFF. CDR3 sequence (DNA): TGTGCCACCAGCAGAGATAAGGCCCCAGGGCCGGGGGAAAAACTGTTTTTT.

CDR3 sequence (DNA): TGTGCCAGCAGCGCCCCTGTAAGCGGGGGGCCGTACTTC. Translated: CASSAPVSGGPYF. The rearrangement uses TRBV7-9 and TRBJ2-7; 9 bases are shared with TRBD2. This CDR3 region has 13 residues. The germline V gene has CDR1 SEHNR and CDR2 FQNEAQ (reference sequence). V was clipped by 5 bases and J by 12 bases; unmatched bases: 11.

The rearrangement joins TRBV29-1 to TRBJ2-1; D unresolved. The V gene lost 4 bases and the J gene lost 8 bases, with 12 bases spanning the gap. The CDR3 extends over 12 amino acids. Looked up from germline, CDR1 is SQVTM and CDR2 is ANQGSEA. The CDR3 DNA sequence: TGCAGCGTTGTACAATCGGAAGATGAGCAGTTCTTC. Translating it yields CSVVQSEDEQFF.

Here the CDR3 DNA reads TGCGCCAGCAGGCCGGGGACGAACACTGAAGCTTTCTTT. Translating it yields CASRPGTNTEAFF. The chain has TRBV5-1 and TRBJ1-1, with D perhaps TRBD1 (5 bases). In germline, CDR1 is SGHRS, CDR2 YFSETQ. CDR3 length equals 13 residues. Trimming removed 5 bases from V and 1 base from J, with 9 bases in between.

The chain recombines TRBV20-1 with TRBJ2-5, with D unclear. Germline CDR1 and CDR2: DFQATT and SNEGSKA (reference sequence). This CDR3 region has 12 residues. The V gene lost 4 bases and the J gene lost 5 bases, with 11 bases spanning the gap. The CDR3 DNA follows: TGCAGTGCTAAGGGTGCCGACGAGACCCAGTACTTC. It specifies CSAKGADETQYF.

This clonotype has a count of ten or more. The genes are TRBV10-3 and TRBJ2-1, with a weak D call TRBD2 (6 bases). Germline CDR1 is ENHRY and CDR2 is SYGVKD. There are 14 residues in the CDR3. Trimming removed 0 bases at V and 9 bases at J, with 12 bases between. The CDR3 DNA follows: TGTGCCATCAGTGAGTCAAACGGGGGAAGTGAGCAGTTCTTC. Translation gives CAISESNGGSEQFF.

This clonotype has a handful of counts. The V gene is TRBV12-3 or TRBV12-4, the J gene TRBJ1-5; D perhaps matches TRBD1 (6 bases). The CDR3 covers 15 residues. With 7 bases removed from V and 9 bases from J, the gap between germline ends came to 22 bases. The CDR3 DNA sequence: TGTGCCAGCACCCTAGGGGGTCGGCCCAGGGGGCCCCAGCATTTT. This sequence encodes CASTLGGRPRGPQHF.

The chain links TRBV29-1 to TRBJ1-5; TRBD1 is a possible D gene (5 bases). This CDR3 is built from 16 residues. The germline V gene encodes CDR1 SQVTM and CDR2 ANQGSEA. V was cut by 1 base and J by 0 bases, with 13 bases left in between. CDR3 protein: CSVEGCRGFSNQPQHF. As DNA, the CDR3 is TGCAGCGTTGAAGGATGTAGGGGCTTTAGCAATCAGCCCCAGCATTTT.

This clonotype has a handful of counts. The chain carries TRBV6-1 and TRBJ2-7; D possibly corresponds to TRBD2 (5 bases). Germline CDR1 and CDR2: MNHNS and SASEGT. Trimming took off 6 bases at V and 2 bases at J, with 14 bases between the two ends. The CDR3 has 14 amino acids. The CDR3 coding sequence is TGTGCCAGCAGGGCCCACGGGGATGCCTACGAGCAGTACTTC. Its protein product is CASRAHGDAYEQYF.

There are a few counts of this clonotype. The V gene is TRBV7-7, the J gene TRBJ2-5, with TRBD2 matching 13 bases. Germline V lookup: CDR1 SSHAT, CDR2 FNYEAQ (reference sequence). V lost 2 bases, J lost 4 bases, and 10 bases stayed unmatched. This CDR3 has 18 residues. DNA of the CDR3: TGTGCCAGCAGCTTAAGGGCCCCGGGACTAGCGGGAAGAGAGACCCAGTACTTC. Translating gives CASSLRAPGLAGRETQYF.

CDR3 residues: CASGRRREGGELFF. CDR3 bases: TGTGCTAGTGGCCGACGGCGGGAGGGGGGGGAGCTGTTTTTT. The chain couples TRBV12-5 to TRBJ2-2; 9 bases fit TRBD2. Trimming cost V 6 bases and J 8 bases; bases outside gene matches: 7. There are 14 residues in the CDR3. From germline, CDR1 is LGHNT and CDR2 FRNRAP.

This chain connects TRBV27 to TRBJ2-7; maybe TRBD1 (5 bases). There are 13 residues in the CDR3. Trimming stripped 4 bases from V and 2 bases from J, with 9 bases between. CDR1 is MNHEY and CDR2 is SMNVEV in the germline V gene (reference sequence). DNA of the CDR3: TGTGCCAGCAGTTACGCAGGGACCTACGAGCAGTACTTC. Amino acid sequence: CASSYAGTYEQYF.

This rearrangement joins TRBV5-6 to TRBJ1-5; D possibly corresponds to TRBD1 (6 bases). Trimming took off 6 bases at V and 6 bases at J, with 16 bases between the two ends. The CDR3 extends over 14 amino acids. CDR1 SGHDT and CDR2 YYEEEE come from the germline V gene. The CDR3 spells CASNRGQGIQPQHF. The CDR3 DNA reads TGTGCCAGCAACCGCGGGCAGGGGATTCAGCCCCAGCATTTT.

This rearrangement joins TRBV20-1 to TRBJ2-7; 14 bases agree with TRBD2. The J segment lost 4 bases and the V segment lost 5 bases, leaving 1 base of the junction unmatched. This CDR3 is built from 13 residues. Germline lookup yields CDR1 DFQATT and CDR2 SNEGSKA (reference sequence). The CDR3 nucleotides are TGCAGTGCTGGACTAGCGGGAGGATACGAGCAGTACTTC. Protein product: CSAGLAGGYEQYF.

The rearrangement joins TRBV15 to TRBJ2-7; D is ambiguous. The germline V gene has CDR1 LNHNV and CDR2 YYDKDF (reference sequence). This CDR3 is 15 amino acids long. V was shortened by 0 bases and J by 0 bases, with 9 bases between the two germline ends. The chain's CDR3 is CATSRDRRTSYEQYF. The DNA for the CDR3 is TGTGCCACCAGCAGAGACAGGCGGACCTCCTACGAGCAGTACTTC.

This clonotype has a handful of counts. The chain carries TRBV20-1 and TRBJ1-5; TRBD1 matches 9 bases. J was trimmed by 7 bases and V by 1 base; bases with no gene match: 5. Looked up from germline, CDR1 is DFQATT and CDR2 is SNEGSKA (reference sequence). The CDR3 totals 14 residues. CDR3 sequence: CSARARTGEQPQHF. The CDR3 bases are TGCAGTGCTAGAGCTCGGACAGGGGAACAGCCCCAGCATTTT.

There are many counts of this clonotype. The chain links TRBV5-1 to TRBJ1-2; 10 bases line up with TRBD1. V lost 4 bases to trimming and J lost 5 bases; unmatched junction nucleotides: 5. This CDR3 has 14 amino acids. CDR1 and CDR2 (germline): SGHRS, YFSETQ. The CDR3 DNA follows: TGCGCCAGCAGCAGACAGGGACAGGGGTATGGCTACACCTTC. Encoded protein: CASSRQGQGYGYTF.

The V call is TRBV27, the J call TRBJ2-7; 9 nucleotides line up with TRBD1. From germline, CDR1 is MNHEY and CDR2 SMNVEV (reference sequence). The CDR3 covers 14 residues. J lost 3 bases, V lost 5 bases, and 5 bases had no gene match. This chain's CDR3 is CASSPSGQGYEQYF. In DNA form, the CDR3 reads TGTGCCAGCAGTCCCTCGGGACAGGGCTACGAGCAGTACTTC.

The genes are TRBV5-6 and TRBJ2-7; weak D call: TRBD1 (6 bases). This CDR3 is 15 amino acids long. The germline gives CDR1 SGHDT, CDR2 YYEEEE. With 4 bases removed from V and 2 bases from J, the gap between germline ends came to 16 bases. CDR3 coding DNA: TGTGCCAGCAGCCCCACGCAGGGGAGACCCTACGAGCAGTACTTC. Translation: CASSPTQGRPYEQYF.

In this sample, this clonotype turned up a few times. CDR3 amino acids: CASSDRDRAVGYTF. In DNA, the CDR3 is TGTGCCAGCAGTGATCGGGACAGGGCCGTTGGCTACACCTTC. The chain is built from TRBV6-4 and TRBJ1-2; 9 bases agree with TRBD1. V trimming: 3 bases; J trimming: 7 bases; junction bases outside the gene matches: 6. In germline, CDR1 is MRHNA, CDR2 SNTAGT. The CDR3 totals 14 residues.

This clonotype showed up just a few times. This chain uses TRBV19 with TRBJ1-1, with TRBD1 identical over 8 bases. Germline V gene lookup returns CDR1 LNHDA and CDR2 SQIVND (reference sequence). This CDR3 has 15 amino acids. Trimming removed 3 bases from V and 1 base from J; junction bases left unmatched: 4. The CDR3 DNA reads as TGTGCCAGTAGTATCCGGACAGGGTCGAACACTGAAGCTTTCTTT. Residues: CASSIRTGSNTEAFF. Variable domain in full (rest from reference TRBV19 and TRBJ1-1): DGGITQSPKYLFRKEGQNVTLSCEQNLNHDAMYWYRQDPGQGLRLIYYSQIVNDFQKGDIAEGYSVSREKKESFPLTVTSAQKNPTAFYLCASSIRTGSNTEAFFGQGTRLTVV.

This clonotype occurred a few times. The chain is built from TRBV24-1 and TRBJ2-6; D possibly corresponds to TRBD1 (5 bases). The V end lost 3 bases, the J end lost 0 bases, and 8 bases lay between the germline ends. There are 16 residues in the CDR3. The V gene's germline CDR1 is KGHDR and CDR2 SFDVKD. CDR3 DNA sequence: TGTGCCACCAGTGATCCCGACAGCTCTGGGGCCAACGTCCTGACTTTC. This encodes CATSDPDSSGANVLTF.

This clonotype was picked up many times. The chain carries TRBV12-3 or TRBV12-4 and TRBJ1-1; a weak D match, TRBD1 (6 bases). CDR3 size: 13 residues. Trimming pared 5 bases from V and 11 bases from J, leaving 18 bases between. CDR3 residues: CASSPQGPYWAFF. The CDR3 coding sequence is TGTGCCAGCAGTCCACAGGGACCTTACTGGGCTTTCTTT.

This clonotype occurred many times. A read error may account for a junction end that differs from germline. This chain links TRBV3-1 with TRBJ1-2, with D perhaps matching TRBD1 (6 bases). There are 12 residues in the CDR3. Per the germline V gene, CDR1 is LGHDT and CDR2 is YNNKEL (reference sequence). In nucleotides, the CDR3 is TGCGCCAGCAGCCAGGGGTACTATGGCTACACCTTC. Its protein product is CASSQGYYGYTF.

The gene calls are TRBV27 and TRBJ2-7, with 8 bases fitting TRBD2. The CDR3 has 14 residues. CDR1 MNHEY and CDR2 SMNVEV come from the germline V gene (reference sequence). Trimming at V came to 3 bases and at J to 5 bases, leaving 6 bases not matched to a gene. CDR3 sequence: CASSFAGGSHEQYF. The CDR3 bases are TGTGCCAGCAGTTTTGCGGGAGGTAGCCACGAGCAGTACTTC.

The rearrangement uses TRBV20-1 and TRBJ1-2; D uncertain. This CDR3 comprises 16 residues. Germline loops: CDR1 DFQATT, CDR2 SNEGSKA (reference sequence). V lost 3 bases to trimming and J lost 4 bases, with 21 bases between them. CDR3 sequence (DNA): TGCAGTGCTAGGACCCGGTGGTTACCGAGGTCCTATGGCTACACCTTC. It yields the protein CSARTRWLPRSYGYTF.

This clonotype came up a few times. This chain links TRBV5-1 with TRBJ2-5, with 12 bases fitting TRBD2. Looked up from germline, CDR1 is SGHRS and CDR2 is YFSETQ. The CDR3 consists of 15 residues. Trimming cost V 2 bases and J 4 bases; bases outside gene matches: 3. CDR3 sequence: CASSFATSGRETQYF. For the CDR3, the DNA is TGCGCCAGCAGCTTCGCGACTAGCGGGAGAGAGACCCAGTACTTC.

The chain combines TRBV7-6 with TRBJ2-1; TRBD2 aligns across 10 bases. Looked up from germline, CDR1 is SGHVS and CDR2 is FNYEAQ. The CDR3 has 17 amino acids. V shed 5 bases, J shed 12 bases, and the junction held 19 bases outside the gene matches. In DNA form, the CDR3 reads TGTGCCAGCAGCCCAAGGGGTTCAGCGGGGGGGCCGAACCGGCAGTTCTTC. As protein: CASSPRGSAGGPNRQFF.

This clonotype was seen more than once but under ten times. The rearrangement uses TRBV12-3 or TRBV12-4 and TRBJ2-1; possibly TRBD1 or TRBD2 for D (5 bases each). The CDR3 spans 16 residues. Deletions cut 5 bases from V and 0 bases from J, with 14 bases between. The CDR3 here is CASSLGEGRSYNEQFF. As DNA, the CDR3 is TGTGCCAGCAGTCTGGGTGAGGGGCGCTCCTACAATGAGCAGTTCTTC.